This T cell receptor beta chain was profiled in a study of blood T cell repertoires in COVID-19 (dated by TCRdb to 2018 to 2020). For the wider study: Samples covering the acute and convalescent phases of COVID-19 were provided by collaborators in the United States, Italy and Spain. The material from the prospective study consisted of cDNA or gDNA derived from T cells, B-cell-depleted T cells, or PBMCs. The dataset comprised deeply sampled blood TCRbeta repertoires from subjects exposed to, actively infected with, or recovered from COVID-19. The repertoires were made available in a free public database intended to serve as a resource for research on the immune response to SARS-CoV-2. Samples were obtained from the ongoing ImmuneRACE study (first 160 participants) and from approximately 1,200 subjects provided by 6 global collaborators. A de-identified subject ID, COVID-19 status, age in years and sex were almost always included in the sample metadata. HLA class I and class II types, where available, came from metadata supplied by the sample provider rather than from assay-based typing.

In the case of this clone: Its target antigen remains unknown. One base away there is no much larger clone; base qualities are not given.

Whole blood was collected in K2EDTA tubes by collaborating institutions according to the institutions' own protocols. For TCRbeta analysis, collaborators shipped samples in one of three forms: frozen whole blood, isolated PBMCs, or DNA extracted from either of those sample types. TCRbeta CDR3 regions were amplified from genomic DNA using the immunoSEQ Assay, a bias-controlled multiplex PCR. In the authors' own workflow: Nucleated cell counts per sample were estimated from amplification of reference gene primers within the assay. To quantify the absolute abundance of each unique TCRbeta CDR3 rearrangement, sequence reads were collapsed and filtered. For each sample, productive Simpson clonality was calculated as the square root of Simpson's diversity index across productive rearrangements. In its TCRdb copy, this immuneACCESS table keeps in-frame sequences only and misses some clones. Where compared with another copy, unresolved V genes explain less than half of these, and the others have no known cause. The V and J calls and clone size are taken from that table; D and trimming were inferred from the DNA. The sample table shows about 93,000 clones, and about 80% are seen once. Of the sample, around 15% falls within the top ten clones.

Beyond this particular receptor, the publication reports: The quantity of clinical and demographic metadata differed by source and by participant and was supplied without curation.

Trimming leaves V shorter by 4 bases and J shorter by 5 bases, with the junction holding 16 bases beyond the gene matches. From the cysteine through the phenylalanine, the CDR3 covers 17 amino acids. Only the CDR3 region is kept as DNA, spanning 51 bases read in frame from base 1. The CDR1 and CDR2 encoded by the germline V gene are SGHDT and YYEEEE. Material for sequencing was peripheral blood. Recombination connected TRBV5-6 to TRBJ2-7; 9 nucleotides in the junction match TRBD2. The receptor was isolated from a human donor in a cohort sampled during active COVID-19. The sequenced DNA is TGTGCCAGCAGCACCCCTCGATCTAGCGGGATGTTCCACGAGCAGTACTTC. This is translated as CASSTPRSSGMFHEQYF.